The table lists the clone carrying this TCR beta chain with many counts. This CDR3 comprises 11 residues. V was cut by 0 bases and J by 6 bases, with 3 bases left in between. Germline V CDR1 and CDR2: SGHTA, FQGNSA. These data come from a study of blood T cells in healthy people across ages. It was with a sample-barcoded 5' primer and a J-beta primer mix that a second PCR of roughly 6 to 11 cycles was run. MiXCR was run by TCRdb on the 5' RACE reads, yielding one entry per CDR3 protein. The profile shows about 800,000 distinct CDR3 sequences, around a quarter of them singletons. The sample was also reused in another study, on T cells of mothers and their children. This second study notes: A second PCR was performed with the M1S primer. This primer added sample barcodes and 2-4 random nucleotides. For each mother, over 8 million TCR beta CDR3 reads were obtained, and for each child, about 3 million.

Sequencing used blood. This chain links TRBV7-2 with TRBJ2-7; D ambiguous. The receptor was derived from a boy under 18 in good health. This chain's CDR3 is CASSLALEQYF. As DNA, the CDR3 is TGTGCCAGCAGCTTAGCGCTCGAGCAGTACTTC.